What follows is one T cell receptor beta chain and its context. The data derive from a study of shared clonotypes between healthy human individuals. In germline, CDR1 is SNHLY, CDR2 FYNNEI. The CDR3 spans 17 residues. J gave up 5 bases and V 5 bases, and 14 bases lay outside the gene matches. Sequencing used immunoSEQ multiplex PCR; TCRdb keeps in-frame clones, though not all of them. The data hold around 690,000 clones, with less than 95% observed a single time. Sequencing was carried out using memory CD8+ T cells from PBMCs. The subset here: CD45RO+ cells pooled with CCR7-negative TemRA cells. The sequence came from a man aged 18 to 30 in good health. Some clones in this sample may be carry-over from other donors' samples. The chain combines TRBV2 with TRBJ2-1; 8 positions match TRBD1. CDR3 sequence: CASSNRGQGVGHNEQFF. The CDR3, as DNA: TGTGCCAGCAGTAATCGAGGACAGGGAGTGGGGCACAATGAGCAGTTCTTC.